This T cell receptor beta chain was sequenced for a study of graft-versus-host responses after intestinal transplantation. Clones were sequenced by immunoSEQ multiplex PCR, and TCRdb holds only the in-frame ones, with some missing. The sample has about 92,000 clones, over 80% seen once. A remark on this clone: The antigen is not known.

V was trimmed by 1 base and J by 2 bases, leaving 15 bases between them. In germline, CDR1 is SNHLY, CDR2 FYNNEI. The CDR3 runs to 17 residues. This sequence was found in a human donor who received an intestinal transplant. The sequenced sample was unstimulated CD8+ T cells sorted from spleen or lymph node cells, obtained before intestinal transplant. This chain links TRBV2 with TRBJ1-3; a possible D gene is TRBD1 (6 bases). The DNA of the CDR3 is TGTGCCAGCAGTGAAGTCACCCCACAGGGCACTGGAAACACCATATATTTT. Protein sequence: CASSEVTPQGTGNTIYF.